A single sample is the source of the 20 T cell receptor beta chains below, sequenced in a study of neurological immune-mediated disorders. MiXCR, applied by TCRdb to the 5' RACE reads, yields one record per CDR3 protein. This table has about 71,000 distinct CDR3 sequences, less than 5.5% appearing once. The sequenced sample consisted of PBMCs. Source of these receptors: a man aged 25-45 years with multiple sclerosis.

The chain joins TRBV4-1 to TRBJ1-2; D not certain. V lost 3 bases and J lost 2, with 7 bases in between. This CDR3 spans 13 amino acids. Germline lookup yields CDR1 MGHRA and CDR2 YSYEKL. The CDR3 bases are TGCGCCAGCAGCCAGGTCCAGAACTATGGCTACACCTTC. Its translation is CASSQVQNYGYTF.

The table lists this clonotype with a few counts. V and J are TRBV7-6 and TRBJ1-1; D ambiguous. The germline gives CDR1 SGHVS, CDR2 FNYEAQ. CDR3 length: 13 residues. Trimming shortened V by 4 bases and J by 1 base, and 7 bases separated the two germline ends. Written as DNA, the CDR3 is TGTGCCAGCAGCTCTAACCGGAACACTGAAGCTTTCTTT. Translation gives CASSSNRNTEAFF.

Remarks on this clonotype: A much larger clone differs by one base, so this may be a read error. The chain uses TRBV27 and TRBJ1-5, with D possibly TRBD1 on 6 matching bases. From germline, CDR1 is MNHEY and CDR2 SMNVEV (reference sequence). The CDR3 has 14 amino acids. The CDR3 protein is CASSRRGGNQPQNF. The CDR3 DNA follows: TGTGCCAGCAGTCGCAGGGGAGGAAATCAGCCCCAGAATTTT.

This clonotype was seen ten or more times. The V and J genes are TRBV12-3 or TRBV12-4 and TRBJ2-4, with 8 bases matching TRBD1. V gave up 5 bases and J gave up 8 bases; unmatched junction bases: 5. CDR3 length: 13 residues. DNA for the CDR3: TGTGCCAGCAGTCCGGGACAGGAAGACATTCAGTACTTC. This gives the protein CASSPGQEDIQYF.

A few counts support this clonotype. The V and J genes are TRBV5-1 and TRBJ2-1; a possible D gene is TRBD2 (6 bases). With 4 bases removed from V and 4 bases from J, the gap between germline ends came to 21 bases. Germline lookup yields CDR1 SGHRS and CDR2 YFSETQ. CDR3 size: 17 residues. The CDR3 region has the DNA TGCGCCAGCAGCCCCCAGGCGGGGATGAAATATTACAATGAGCAGTTCTTC. This gives the protein CASSPQAGMKYYNEQFF.

This clonotype appeared many times. This rearrangement joins TRBV15 to TRBJ2-3; TRBD2 matches 9 bases. V lost 5 bases, J lost 2 bases, and 8 bases stayed unmatched. The CDR3 is 16 residues long. Germline CDR1 and CDR2: LNHNV and YYDKDF (reference sequence). The chain's CDR3 is CATSVGAGGNTDTQYF. In nucleotides, the CDR3 is TGTGCCACCAGCGTGGGTGCGGGGGGGAACACAGATACGCAGTATTTT.

The sample holds many counts of this clonotype. The V gene is TRBV6-2 or TRBV6-3, the J gene TRBJ1-1, with 10 positions matching TRBD1. In germline, CDR1 is MNHEY, CDR2 SVGEGT. V was pared by 6 bases and J by 12 bases, with 7 bases of the junction left unmatched. CDR3 length equals 12 residues. CDR3 in DNA: TGTGCCAGCAGCGCCGGACAGGGGGAGTCTTTCTTT. Protein: CASSAGQGESFF.

This clonotype was picked up many times. The chain is built from TRBV28 and TRBJ1-2; no definite D call. There are 14 residues in the CDR3. Germline V gene lookup returns CDR1 MDHEN and CDR2 SYDVKM. V shed 5 bases and J shed 8 bases, with 18 bases lying between them. The chain's CDR3 is CASSIPGRAEGYTF. DNA of the CDR3: TGTGCCAGCAGTATCCCCGGGAGGGCGGAAGGCTACACCTTC.

This clonotype has only a few counts. The rearrangement joins TRBV5-6 to TRBJ2-2; the D gene is possibly TRBD1 (6 bases). Trimming cost V 4 bases and J 1 base, with 14 bases left between them. This CDR3 contains 16 residues. Germline V gives CDR1 SGHDT, CDR2 YYEEEE. The CDR3 coding sequence is TGTGCCAGCAGCGACCTACAGGGAAAGAACACCGGGGAGCTGTTTTTT. This translates into CASSDLQGKNTGELFF.

In this sample, this clonotype turned up many times. CDR3 protein: CASSLSRGSNQPQHF. The CDR3 bases are TGTGCCAGCAGTTTATCTAGGGGAAGCAATCAGCCCCAGCATTTT. The V gene is TRBV27, the J gene TRBJ1-5, with D maybe TRBD1 (5 bases). The V gene's germline CDR1 is MNHEY and CDR2 SMNVEV (reference sequence). CDR3 length equals 15 residues. The germline V and J ends were trimmed by 0 bases and 1 base, with 7 bases remaining between them.

The table lists this clonotype with many counts. This chain connects TRBV20-1 to TRBJ1-1; 8 positions match TRBD1. The V gene end was trimmed by 8 bases and the J gene end by 6 bases; junction bases not matched to a gene: 5. This CDR3 is 11 amino acids long. The germline CDR1 and CDR2 sequences are DFQATT and SNEGSKA (reference sequence). CDR3 sequence reads: CSTGGRPEAFF. As DNA, the CDR3 is TGCAGTACAGGGGGAAGGCCTGAAGCTTTCTTT.

In its sample, this clonotype was seen a few times. The V call is TRBV20-1, the J call TRBJ1-4; no clear D gene. Trimming stripped 3 bases from V and 12 bases from J, with 8 bases between. This CDR3 has 10 residues. Germline V CDR1 and CDR2: DFQATT, SNEGSKA (reference sequence). The CDR3 DNA follows: TGCAGTGCTAGCTCCGAGGAACTGTTTTTT. The encoded protein is CSASSEELFF.

This clonotype was observed many times. Sequence at one end of the junction differs from germline and may be a read error. The chain employs TRBV3-1 and TRBJ2-2; 10 bases are shared with TRBD1. The CDR3 has 13 residues. CDR1 is LGHDT and CDR2 is YNNKEL in the germline V gene (reference sequence). CDR3 in DNA: TGTGCCAGCAGCCCTCCGGGACAGGGGACCGTGGTTTTT. The encoded protein is CASSPPGQGTVVF. The full variable domain, rest sourced from reference TRBV3-1 and TRBJ2-2, is DTAVSQTPKYLVTQMGNDKSIKCEQNLGHDTMYWYKQDSKKFLKIMFSYNNKELIINETVPNRFSPKSPDKAHLNLHINSLELGDSAVYFCASSPPGQGTVVFGEGSRLTVL.

The rearrangement joins TRBV12-5 to TRBJ1-2; 10 nucleotides line up with TRBD1. There are 12 residues in the CDR3. The V and J ends lost 5 bases and 6 bases, in that order; junction bases with no gene match: 0. Germline V gene sequence: CDR1 LGHNT, CDR2 FRNRAP. DNA for the CDR3: TGTGCTAGTGGTGGGACAGGGGATGGCTACACCTTC. Protein product: CASGGTGDGYTF.

This clonotype was seen ten or more times. The V call is TRBV12-3 or TRBV12-4, the J call TRBJ1-3; possibly TRBD1 for D (6 bases). The CDR3 is made up of 15 amino acids. V was pared by 5 bases and J by 4 bases, with 15 bases between. The CDR3 coding sequence is TGTGCCAGCAGTCCCCCCGGGGGCACAGGAAACACCATATATTTT. Amino acids: CASSPPGGTGNTIYF.

This clonotype came up many times. The chain joins TRBV2 to TRBJ1-1; perhaps TRBD1 as D (6 bases). This CDR3 contains 14 residues. With 0 bases removed from V and 1 base from J, the gap between germline ends came to 6 bases. The germline V gene has CDR1 SNHLY and CDR2 FYNNEI. This chain's CDR3 is CASSEAGANTEAFF. The CDR3 nucleotides read TGTGCCAGCAGTGAAGCGGGGGCGAACACTGAAGCTTTCTTT.

This clonotype has a count of ten or more. The chain carries TRBV5-1 and TRBJ1-2; D perhaps matches TRBD1 (5 bases). CDR1 SGHRS and CDR2 YFSETQ come from the germline V gene. CDR3 length: 15 amino acids. V lost 4 bases and J lost 4, with 17 bases in between. This CDR3 is CASSPRAGESYGYTF. The CDR3 nucleotides read TGCGCCAGCAGCCCAAGGGCGGGGGAGAGCTATGGCTACACCTTC.

There are many counts of this clonotype. The chain links TRBV5-1 to TRBJ1-2, with D possibly matching TRBD1 (6 bases). V was trimmed by 3 bases and J by 1 base, leaving 13 bases between them. The CDR3 is 15 residues long. CDR1 and CDR2 from the germline V gene are SGHRS and YFSETQ. The CDR3 coding sequence is TGCGCCAGCAGCTCCACACCGGACAGTAACTATGGCTACACCTTC. This translates into CASSSTPDSNYGYTF.

In its sample, this clonotype was seen many times. The rearrangement joins TRBV20-1 to TRBJ2-3; D is uncertain. V dropped 3 bases and J dropped 0 bases, with 7 bases sitting between them. There are 13 residues in the CDR3. Germline V gene lookup returns CDR1 DFQATT and CDR2 SNEGSKA (reference sequence). Here the CDR3 DNA reads TGCAGTGCTAGGAAACTTAGCACAGATACGCAGTATTTT. As protein: CSARKLSTDTQYF.

This clonotype was seen at least ten times. The chain links TRBV27 to TRBJ1-4; weak D call: TRBD1 (6 bases). Germline CDR1 is MNHEY and CDR2 is SMNVEV (reference sequence). V was clipped by 6 bases and J by 7 bases, with 12 bases between them. The CDR3 consists of 13 residues. CDR3 region: CASSPGGAEKLFF. DNA of the CDR3: TGTGCCAGCAGCCCGGGGGGGGCTGAAAAACTGTTTTTT.